This T cell receptor (beta chain) stems from a study of CD8 T cells in Susac syndrome. The RNA input was 0.5 to 1 ug, and it was reverse transcribed with random hexamers. TCRdb passed the immunoSEQ multiplex PCR reads through MiXCR, listing each CDR3 protein once. This table holds 150,000 or so distinct CDR3 sequences, over 90% found once. Germline assignment: CDR1 ENHRY and CDR2 SYGVKD. Trimming removed 8 bases at V and 5 bases at J, with 10 bases between. The CDR3 length is 11 residues. The sample taken for sequencing was CD4+ T cells from PBMCs. The chain couples TRBV10-3 to TRBJ2-7; no firm D call. The sequence derives from a human donor with Susac syndrome. The chain's CDR3 is CAIGDTHEQYF. CDR3 nucleotides: TGTGCCATCGGAGACACCCACGAGCAGTACTTC.